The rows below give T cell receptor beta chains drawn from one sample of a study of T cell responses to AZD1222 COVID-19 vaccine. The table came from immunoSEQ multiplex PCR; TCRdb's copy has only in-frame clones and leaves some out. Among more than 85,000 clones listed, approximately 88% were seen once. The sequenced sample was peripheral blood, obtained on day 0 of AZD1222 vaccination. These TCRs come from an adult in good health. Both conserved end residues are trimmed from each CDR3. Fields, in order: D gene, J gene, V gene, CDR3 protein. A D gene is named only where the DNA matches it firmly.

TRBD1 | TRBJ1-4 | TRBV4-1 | ASSQTGELNEKLF
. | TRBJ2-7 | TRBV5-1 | ASSLGQTTSHEQY
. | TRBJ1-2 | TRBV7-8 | ASSATIQQNYGYT
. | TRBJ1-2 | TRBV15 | ATSPPQAGHSLGYT
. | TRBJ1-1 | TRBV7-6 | ASSPGLFTEAF
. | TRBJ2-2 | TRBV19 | ASSISGVLLNTGELF
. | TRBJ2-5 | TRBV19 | ASSIGNQETQY
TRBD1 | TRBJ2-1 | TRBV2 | ASSEMGQGYEQF
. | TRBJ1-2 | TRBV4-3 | ASSQEFNSLGSYGYT
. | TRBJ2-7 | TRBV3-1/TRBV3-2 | ASSQSSRGVRYEQY
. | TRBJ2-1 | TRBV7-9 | ASSFGRNEQF
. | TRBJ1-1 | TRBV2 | ASSAYIFLGQDTEAF
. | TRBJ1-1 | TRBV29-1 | SGGMDTEAF
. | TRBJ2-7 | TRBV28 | ASSHGAYEQY
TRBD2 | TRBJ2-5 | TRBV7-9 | ASSLGLAGVPQETQY
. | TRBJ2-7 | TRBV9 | ASSVGGIIPYEQY